This T cell receptor beta chain was captured by sequencing in a study of T cell responses to AZD1222 COVID-19 vaccine. General study findings and limits: The donor group comprised mostly white British people and more females; the analysis possibly underestimated clonal diversity. Spike-specific TCR depth and breadth grew after two AZD1222 doses. Among AZD1222 vaccinees, only six or seven were seropositive at baseline. Repertoires in all cases were sampled only once the peak T cell response had passed.

To note about this clone: Antigen: not known.

The method was immunoSEQ multiplex PCR; TCRdb's version includes in-frame clones alone and lacks a portion of them. The table has roughly 140,000 clones, roughly nine tenths seen once. CDR1 and CDR2 from the germline V gene are MNHNS and SASEGT. V was clipped by 1 base and J by 13 bases, with 5 bases between them. There are 11 residues in the CDR3. This clonotype was obtained from an adult in good health. The sequenced sample was peripheral blood, obtained on day 0 of AZD1222 vaccination. J is TRBJ1-6 and V is TRBV6-1; D uncertain. CDR3 protein: CASSEERPLHF. CDR3 coding DNA: TGTGCCAGCAGTGAAGAGAGGCCCCTCCACTTT.